This T cell receptor (beta chain) was sequenced in a study of CXCR3-negative and CXCR3-positive naive CD8 T cells. Background on the study: Every library held about 1.5 +/- 0.3 million TRB reads, and the total came to around 130 million.

The study's findings and limits: CXCR3-negative and CXCR3-positive naive cells shared comparable TRBV-TRBJ usage, but memory cells did not.

250,000 to 300,000 cells per CD8+ T cell subset were flow-sorted in triplicate. Turning to this clonotype: No antigen is known for it.

Libraries were UMI-labeled 5' RACE TRB cDNA. TCRdb reprocessed the 5' RACE reads and keeps a single row for each CDR3 protein, giving no DNA. This sample's table reports over 100,000 distinct CDR3 sequences. The CDR3 spans 15 residues. Germline values: CDR1 SNHLY, CDR2 FYNNEI. The V call is TRBV2, the J call TRBJ2-7; TCRdb's assignment of TRBD2 cannot be checked, as there is no DNA. Sequencing was carried out using naive CXCR3- CD8+ T cells from blood. Subset of the sample: CD45RO-CCR7+CD27+CD95- naive CD8+ T cells lacking CXCR3 (TNR3-). The source of this sequence is a human donor in good health. Some clones in this sample may be carry-over from other donors' samples. The CDR3 reads CASQRIAGDFHEQYF.